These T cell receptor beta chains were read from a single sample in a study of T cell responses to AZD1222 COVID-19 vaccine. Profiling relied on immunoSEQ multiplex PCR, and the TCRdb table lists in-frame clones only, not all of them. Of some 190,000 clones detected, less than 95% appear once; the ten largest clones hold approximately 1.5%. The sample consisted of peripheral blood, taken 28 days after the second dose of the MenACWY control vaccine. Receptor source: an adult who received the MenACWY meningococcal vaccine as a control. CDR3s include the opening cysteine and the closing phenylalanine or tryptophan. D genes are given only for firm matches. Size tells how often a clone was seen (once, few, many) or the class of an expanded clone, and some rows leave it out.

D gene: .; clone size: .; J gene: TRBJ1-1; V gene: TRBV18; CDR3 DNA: TGTGCCAGCTCACCATCAAAGAATGAGAACACTGAAGCTTTCTTT; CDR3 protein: CASSPSKNENTEAFF
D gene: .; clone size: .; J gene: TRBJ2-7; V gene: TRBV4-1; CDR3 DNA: TGCGCCAGCAGCCCCACACAAGGGGCAGATCTTCCCGAGCAGTACTTC; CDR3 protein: CASSPTQGADLPEQYF
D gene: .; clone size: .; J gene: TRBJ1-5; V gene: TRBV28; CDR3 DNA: TGTGCCAGCAGTTTGGAGGGGGGCAATCAGCCCCAGCATTTT; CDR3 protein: CASSLEGGNQPQHF
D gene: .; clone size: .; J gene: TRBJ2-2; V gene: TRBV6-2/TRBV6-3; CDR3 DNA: TGTGCCAGCAGTATGGAGGTCACATCGAACACCGGGGAGCTGTTTTTT; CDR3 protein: CASSMEVTSNTGELFF
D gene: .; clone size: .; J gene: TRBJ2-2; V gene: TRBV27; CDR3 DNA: TGTGCCAGCAGTTTAGCGGGGAGTACCGGGGAGCTGTTTTTT; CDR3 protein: CASSLAGSTGELFF
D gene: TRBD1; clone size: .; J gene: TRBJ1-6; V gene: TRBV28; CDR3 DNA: TGTGCCAGCAGTCCAGGACAGGGTAGCGGTTCACCCCTCCACTTT; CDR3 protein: CASSPGQGSGSPLHF
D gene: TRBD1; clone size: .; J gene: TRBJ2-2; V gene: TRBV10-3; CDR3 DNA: TGTGCCATCAGTGAGTCAGTCGTGGGACAGGGGGCGGTCGGGGAGCTGTTTTTT; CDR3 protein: CAISESVVGQGAVGELFF
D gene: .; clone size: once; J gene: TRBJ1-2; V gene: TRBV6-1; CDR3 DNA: TGTGCCAGCAGTGAAGAAGTGACAGCCCGTTGGAACTATGGCTACACCTTC; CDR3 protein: CASSEEVTARWNYGYTF
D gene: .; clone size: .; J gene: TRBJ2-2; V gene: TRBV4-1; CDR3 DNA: TGCGCCAGCAGCCAAGCCTTCGGAGGGGATGGTACCGGGGAGCTGTTTTTT; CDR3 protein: CASSQAFGGDGTGELFF
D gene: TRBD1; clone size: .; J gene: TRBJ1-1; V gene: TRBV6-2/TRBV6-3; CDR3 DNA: TGTGCCAGCAGTTACGAACAGGGGGCGACCTTCATGAACACTGAAGCTTTCTTT; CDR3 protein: CASSYEQGATFMNTEAFF
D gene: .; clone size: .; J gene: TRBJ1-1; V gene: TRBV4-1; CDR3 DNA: TGCGCCAGCAGCCAAGAGCCGAGTAACACTGAAGCTTTCTTT; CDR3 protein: CASSQEPSNTEAFF
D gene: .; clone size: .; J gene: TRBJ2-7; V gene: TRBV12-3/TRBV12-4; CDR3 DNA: TGTGCCTCGACCCCCGGCAGCTCCTACGAGCAGTACTTC; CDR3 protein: CASTPGSSYEQYF
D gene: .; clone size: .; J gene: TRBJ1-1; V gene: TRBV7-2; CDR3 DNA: TGTGCCAGCAGCTTAGGGGCCACGGGGAACACTGAAGCTTTCTTT; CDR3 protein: CASSLGATGNTEAFF
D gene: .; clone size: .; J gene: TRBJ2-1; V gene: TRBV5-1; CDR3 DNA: TGCGCCAGCAGCTTTGGGGGGTCCTCCTACAATGAGCAGTTCTTC; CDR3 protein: CASSFGGSSYNEQFF
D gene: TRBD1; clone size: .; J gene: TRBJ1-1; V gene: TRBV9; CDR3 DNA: TGTGCCAGCAGCCCCCCGGGACAGGGGTTCGCTGAAGCTTTCTTT; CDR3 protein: CASSPPGQGFAEAFF
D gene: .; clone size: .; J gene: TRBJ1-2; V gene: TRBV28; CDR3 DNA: TGTGCCAGCAGGGCGGGCGGCAGCTATGGCTACACCTTC; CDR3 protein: CASRAGGSYGYTF
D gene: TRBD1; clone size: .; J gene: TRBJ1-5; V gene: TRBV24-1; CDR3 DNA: TGTGCCACCAGTGCCGGGACAGACCTACCCGGGACTATAGATAGCAATCAGCCCCAGCATTTT; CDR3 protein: CATSAGTDLPGTIDSNQPQHF
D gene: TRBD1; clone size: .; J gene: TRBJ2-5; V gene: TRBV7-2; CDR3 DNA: TGTGCCAGCAGCGGGACAGGGGCGAGGGAGACCCAGTACTTC; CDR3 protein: CASSGTGARETQYF
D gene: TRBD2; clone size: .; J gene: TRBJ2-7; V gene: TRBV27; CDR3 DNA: TGTGCCAGCAGTTTAAACTTCGGGCGGGAGAGGTACTTC; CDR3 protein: CASSLNFGRERYF
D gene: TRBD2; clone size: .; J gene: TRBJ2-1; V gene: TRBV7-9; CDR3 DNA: TGTGCCAGCAGCTTAGCAGCGGGAGCGCCTCCCTACAATGAGCAGTTCTTC; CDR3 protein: CASSLAAGAPPYNEQFF
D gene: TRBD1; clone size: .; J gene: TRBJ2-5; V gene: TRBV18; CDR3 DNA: TGTGCCAGCTCACCCAGGGACAGCCAAGAGACCCAGTACTTC; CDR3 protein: CASSPRDSQETQYF
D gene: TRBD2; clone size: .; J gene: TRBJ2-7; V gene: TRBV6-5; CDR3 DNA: TGTGCCAGCAGTTCAACTAGCGGGGCCTACGAGCAGTACTTC; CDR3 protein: CASSSTSGAYEQYF
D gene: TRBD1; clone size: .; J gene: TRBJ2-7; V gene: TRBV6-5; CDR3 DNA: TGTGCCAGCAGTTTGGACAGGGTGAGCTCCTACGAGCAGTACTTC; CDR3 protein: CASSLDRVSSYEQYF
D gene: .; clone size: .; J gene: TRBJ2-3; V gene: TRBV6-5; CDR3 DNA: TGTGCCAGCGCTCTCCTCATCGATGCAGATACGCAGTATTTT; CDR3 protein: CASALLIDADTQYF
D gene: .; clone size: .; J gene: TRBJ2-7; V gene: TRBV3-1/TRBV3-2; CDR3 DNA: TGTGCCAGCAGCCAAGACCTCTACGAGCAGTACTTC; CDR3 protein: CASSQDLYEQYF
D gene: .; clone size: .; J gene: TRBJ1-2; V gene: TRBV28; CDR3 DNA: TGTGCCAGCAGCCTCGGGGCCGGTCTCTTAACCTTC; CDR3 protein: CASSLGAGLLTF
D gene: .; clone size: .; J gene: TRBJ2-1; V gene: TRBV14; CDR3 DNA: TGTGCCAGCAGCCAAGATTATCATGAGCAGTTCTTC; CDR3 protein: CASSQDYHEQFF
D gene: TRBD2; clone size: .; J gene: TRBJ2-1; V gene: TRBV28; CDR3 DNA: TGTGCCAGCAGTTTACCGCGGACTAGCCCGAGGAACAATGAGCAGTTCTTC; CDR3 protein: CASSLPRTSPRNNEQFF
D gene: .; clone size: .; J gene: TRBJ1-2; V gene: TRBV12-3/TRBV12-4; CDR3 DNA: TGTGCCAGCAGTTTAAGTGCTAACTATGGCTACACCTTC; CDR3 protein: CASSLSANYGYTF
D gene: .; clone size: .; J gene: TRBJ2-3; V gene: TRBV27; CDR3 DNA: TGTGCCAGCAGTGGAGGGGGCCCTCTTCTTTATAGCACAGATACGCAGTATTTT; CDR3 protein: CASSGGGPLLYSTDTQYF
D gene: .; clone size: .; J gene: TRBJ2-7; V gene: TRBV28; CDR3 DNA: TGTGCCAGCAGCCTCTTGGGGCCGGGGAACGAGCAGTACTTC; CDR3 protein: CASSLLGPGNEQYF
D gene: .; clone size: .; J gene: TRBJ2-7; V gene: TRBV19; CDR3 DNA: TGTGCCAGTAGTGGTGACATCTACGAGCAGTACTTC; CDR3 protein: CASSGDIYEQYF
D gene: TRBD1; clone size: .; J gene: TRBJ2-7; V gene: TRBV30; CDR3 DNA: TGTGCCTGGAGTGGACAGGGTGCCTACGAGCAGTACTTC; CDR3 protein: CAWSGQGAYEQYF
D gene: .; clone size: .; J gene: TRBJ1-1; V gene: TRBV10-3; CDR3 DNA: TGTGCCATCAGTGAGAACAGGAACACTGAAGCTTTCTTT; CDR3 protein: CAISENRNTEAFF
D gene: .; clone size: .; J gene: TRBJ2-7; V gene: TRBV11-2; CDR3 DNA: TGTGCCAGCAGCTTTGCCCAGACCTACGAGCAGTACTTC; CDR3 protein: CASSFAQTYEQYF
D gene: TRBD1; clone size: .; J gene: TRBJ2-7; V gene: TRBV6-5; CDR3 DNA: TGTGCCAGCAGTTCTGACAGGGGGTACGAGCAGTACTTC; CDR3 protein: CASSSDRGYEQYF
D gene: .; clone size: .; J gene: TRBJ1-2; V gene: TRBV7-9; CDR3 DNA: TGTGCCAGCAGCTCCCCGGGAGGCCCGGGGTATGGCTACACCTTC; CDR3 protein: CASSSPGGPGYGYTF
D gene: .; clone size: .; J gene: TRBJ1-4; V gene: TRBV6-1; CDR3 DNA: TGTGCCAGCAGTGAAATACAGGCCAATAATGAAAAACTGTTTTTT; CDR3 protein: CASSEIQANNEKLFF
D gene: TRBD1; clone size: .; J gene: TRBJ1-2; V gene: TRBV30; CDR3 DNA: TGTGCCTGGAGTCCTTCATCCAGGGGGTCTGGTTATGGCTACACCTTC; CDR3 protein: CAWSPSSRGSGYGYTF
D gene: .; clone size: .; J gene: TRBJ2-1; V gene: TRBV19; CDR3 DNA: TGTGCCAGTAGTATAGGAGACAGGAGCAATGAGCAGTTCTTC; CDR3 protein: CASSIGDRSNEQFF
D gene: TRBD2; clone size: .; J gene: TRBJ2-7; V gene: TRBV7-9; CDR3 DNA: TGTGCCAGCAGCTTAGCCGGACTAGCGAACGAGCAGTACTTC; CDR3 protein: CASSLAGLANEQYF
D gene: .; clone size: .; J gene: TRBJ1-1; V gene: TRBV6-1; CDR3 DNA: TGTGCCAGCAGTGAAGCCCAGACCCGGGGCACTGAAGCTTTCTTT; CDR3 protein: CASSEAQTRGTEAFF
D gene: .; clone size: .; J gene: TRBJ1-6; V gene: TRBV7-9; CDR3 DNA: TGTGCCAGCAGCCCAACGGGGCAGGTTAATTCACCCCTCCACTTT; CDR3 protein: CASSPTGQVNSPLHF
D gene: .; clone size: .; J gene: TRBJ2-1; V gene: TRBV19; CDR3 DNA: TGTGCCAGTAGTCCGGCGGGACAGCCAGATGAGCAGTTCTTC; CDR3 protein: CASSPAGQPDEQFF
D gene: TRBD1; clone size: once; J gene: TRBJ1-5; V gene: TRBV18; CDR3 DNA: TGTGCCAGCTCACCGGACAGGTATAGCAATCAGCCCCAGCATTTT; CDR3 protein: CASSPDRYSNQPQHF
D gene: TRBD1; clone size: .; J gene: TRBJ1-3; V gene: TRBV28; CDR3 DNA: TGTGCCAGCAGCCCAGGGGGCGCGGACACCATATATTTT; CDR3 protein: CASSPGGADTIYF
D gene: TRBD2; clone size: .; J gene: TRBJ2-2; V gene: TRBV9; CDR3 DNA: TGCGCCAGCAGCCTGGGGACTCGCGGGGGGGCGGACACCGGGGAGCTGTTTTTT; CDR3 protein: CASSLGTRGGADTGELFF
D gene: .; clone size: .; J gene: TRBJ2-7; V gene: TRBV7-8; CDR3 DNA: TGTGCCAGCAGCCCCCGGAGGGCAGCACCGTCCTACGAGCAGTACTTC; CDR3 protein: CASSPRRAAPSYEQYF
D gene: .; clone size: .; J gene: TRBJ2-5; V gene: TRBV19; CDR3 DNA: TGTGCCAGTACTCCTAGGGGTAGGGGAAAGACCCAGTACTTC; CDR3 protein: CASTPRGRGKTQYF
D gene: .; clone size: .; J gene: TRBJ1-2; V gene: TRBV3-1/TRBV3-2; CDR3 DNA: TGTGCCAGCAGCCAAGATGTGGGAGACTATCAGAATGGCTACACCTTC; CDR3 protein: CASSQDVGDYQNGYTF
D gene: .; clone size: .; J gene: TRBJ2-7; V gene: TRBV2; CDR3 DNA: TGTGCCAGCAGTGAAGGGCAGATATACTACGAGCAGTACTTC; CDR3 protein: CASSEGQIYYEQYF
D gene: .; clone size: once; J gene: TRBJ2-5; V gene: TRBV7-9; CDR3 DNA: TGTGCCAGCAGGGCGGAAGAGACCCAGTACTTC; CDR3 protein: CASRAEETQYF
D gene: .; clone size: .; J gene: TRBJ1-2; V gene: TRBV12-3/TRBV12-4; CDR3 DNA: TGTGCCAGCAGTTTAGCGGAAGCCGGCGGCTACACCTTC; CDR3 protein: CASSLAEAGGYTF
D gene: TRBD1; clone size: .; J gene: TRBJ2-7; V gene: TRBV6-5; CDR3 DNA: TGTGCCAGCAGTTACGAGCCGACAGGGGGCAACGAGCAGTACTTC; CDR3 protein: CASSYEPTGGNEQYF
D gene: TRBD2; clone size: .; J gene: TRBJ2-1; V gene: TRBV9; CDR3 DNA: TGTGCCAGCAGCGTAGCTATAGTGCGGGAGAATGAGCAGTTCTTC; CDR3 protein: CASSVAIVRENEQFF
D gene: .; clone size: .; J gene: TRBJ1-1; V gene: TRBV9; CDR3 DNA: TGTGCCAGCAGCTCGCCGACGGGGAACACTGAAGCTTTCTTT; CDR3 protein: CASSSPTGNTEAFF
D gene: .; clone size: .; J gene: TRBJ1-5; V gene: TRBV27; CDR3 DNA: TGTGCCAGCAGCAGGGTACGGAATCAGCCCCAGCATTTT; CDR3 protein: CASSRVRNQPQHF
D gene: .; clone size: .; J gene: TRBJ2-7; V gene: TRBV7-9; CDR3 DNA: TGTGCCAGCAGCCCCACAGGCTACGAGCAGTACTTC; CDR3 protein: CASSPTGYEQYF
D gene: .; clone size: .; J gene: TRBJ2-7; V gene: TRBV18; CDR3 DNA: TGTGCCAGCTCACCCTCCGCCCAAGGCTCCTACGAGCAGTACTTC; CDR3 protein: CASSPSAQGSYEQYF
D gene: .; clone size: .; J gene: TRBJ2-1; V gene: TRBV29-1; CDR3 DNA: TGCAGCGTTGGAAAGGCAACCTTTGGAAATGAGCAGTTCTTC; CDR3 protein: CSVGKATFGNEQFF